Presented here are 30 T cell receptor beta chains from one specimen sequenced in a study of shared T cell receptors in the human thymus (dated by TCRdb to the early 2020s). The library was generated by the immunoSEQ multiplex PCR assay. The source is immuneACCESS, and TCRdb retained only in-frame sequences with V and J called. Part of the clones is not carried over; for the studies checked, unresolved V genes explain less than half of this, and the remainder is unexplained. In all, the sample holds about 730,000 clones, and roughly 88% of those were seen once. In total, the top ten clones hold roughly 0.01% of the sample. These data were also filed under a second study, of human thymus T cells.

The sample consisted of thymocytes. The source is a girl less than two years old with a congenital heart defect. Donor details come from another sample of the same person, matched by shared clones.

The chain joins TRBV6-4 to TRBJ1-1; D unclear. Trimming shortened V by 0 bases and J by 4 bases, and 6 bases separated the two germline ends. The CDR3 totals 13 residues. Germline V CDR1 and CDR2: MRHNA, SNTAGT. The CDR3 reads CASSDSSSTEAFF. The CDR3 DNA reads TGTGCCAGCAGTGACTCGAGTAGCACTGAAGCTTTCTTT.

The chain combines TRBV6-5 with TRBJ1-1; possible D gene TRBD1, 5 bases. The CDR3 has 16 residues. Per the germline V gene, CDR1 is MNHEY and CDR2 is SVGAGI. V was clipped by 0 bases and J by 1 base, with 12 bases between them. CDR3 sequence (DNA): TGTGCCAGCAGTTACTCGATAGGGGCGGAGAACACTGAAGCTTTCTTT. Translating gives CASSYSIGAENTEAFF.

The CDR3, as DNA: TGCGCCAGCAGATCCGCAAATCCTACGGGTGAGCAGTACTTC. It codes for CASRSANPTGEQYF. The V gene is TRBV5-1, the J gene TRBJ2-7, with D unresolved. The CDR3 runs 14 residues. Germline CDR1 SGHRS, CDR2 YFSETQ. V dropped 5 bases and J dropped 7 bases, with 19 bases sitting between them.

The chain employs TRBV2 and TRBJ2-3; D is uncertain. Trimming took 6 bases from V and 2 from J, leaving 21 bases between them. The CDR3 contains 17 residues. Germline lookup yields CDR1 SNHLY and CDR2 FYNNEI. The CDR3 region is CASSEWPLARNTDTQYF. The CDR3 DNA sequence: TGTGCCAGCAGCGAATGGCCGCTGGCGCGGAACACAGATACGCAGTATTTT.

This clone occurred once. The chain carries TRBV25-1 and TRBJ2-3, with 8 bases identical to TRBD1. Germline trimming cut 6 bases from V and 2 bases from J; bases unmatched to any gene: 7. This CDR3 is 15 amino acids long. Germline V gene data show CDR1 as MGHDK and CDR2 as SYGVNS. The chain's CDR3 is CASRNRDRFTDTQYF. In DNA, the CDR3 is TGTGCCAGCAGAAACCGGGACAGGTTCACAGATACGCAGTATTTT.

The CDR3 region has the DNA TGTGCCAGCAGCCAATCAGGGCAGGGTGGCGAGACCCAGTACTTC. It is translated as CASSQSGQGGETQYF. The chain carries TRBV14 and TRBJ2-5, with a weak D call TRBD1 (5 bases). This CDR3 has 15 amino acids. Trimming removed 2 bases at V and 5 bases at J, with 15 bases between. From germline, CDR1 is SGHDN and CDR2 FVKESK.

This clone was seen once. The CDR3 nucleotides read TGTGCCAGCAGTGCGGGACAGGGAGGAACTGAAGCTTTCTTT. It yields the protein CASSAGQGGTEAFF. The chain links TRBV28 to TRBJ1-1; 9 bases map to TRBD1. CDR1 and CDR2 from the germline V gene are MDHEN and SYDVKM. The V segment lost 5 bases and the J segment 5 bases; nucleotides outside the gene matches: 6. The CDR3 extends over 14 amino acids.

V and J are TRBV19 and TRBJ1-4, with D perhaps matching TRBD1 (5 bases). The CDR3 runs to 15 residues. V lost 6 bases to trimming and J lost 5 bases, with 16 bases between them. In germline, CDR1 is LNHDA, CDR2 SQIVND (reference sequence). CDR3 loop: CASSPRGTSNEKLFF. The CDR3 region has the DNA TGTGCCAGTAGCCCAAGGGGAACGTCCAATGAAAAACTGTTTTTT.

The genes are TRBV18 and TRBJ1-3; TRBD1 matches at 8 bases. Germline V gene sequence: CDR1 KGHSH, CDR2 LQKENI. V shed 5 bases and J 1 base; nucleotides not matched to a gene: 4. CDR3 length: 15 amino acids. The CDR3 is CASSVRTGSGNTIYF. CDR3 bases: TGTGCCAGCTCAGTCCGGACAGGGTCTGGAAACACCATATATTTT.

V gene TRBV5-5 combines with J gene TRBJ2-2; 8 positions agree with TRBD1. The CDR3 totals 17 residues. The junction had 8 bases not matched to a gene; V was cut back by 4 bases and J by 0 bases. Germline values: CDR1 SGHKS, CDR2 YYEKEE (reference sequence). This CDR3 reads CASSESGGEANTGELFF. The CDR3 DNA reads TGTGCCAGCAGCGAGTCAGGGGGCGAGGCGAACACCGGGGAGCTGTTTTTT.

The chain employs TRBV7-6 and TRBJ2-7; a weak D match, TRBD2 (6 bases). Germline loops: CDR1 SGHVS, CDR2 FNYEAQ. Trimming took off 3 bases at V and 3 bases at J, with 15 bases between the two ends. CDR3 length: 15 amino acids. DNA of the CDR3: TGTGCCAGCAGCTTCGGGACGCCCGGGGGCTACGAGCAGTACTTC. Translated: CASSFGTPGGYEQYF.

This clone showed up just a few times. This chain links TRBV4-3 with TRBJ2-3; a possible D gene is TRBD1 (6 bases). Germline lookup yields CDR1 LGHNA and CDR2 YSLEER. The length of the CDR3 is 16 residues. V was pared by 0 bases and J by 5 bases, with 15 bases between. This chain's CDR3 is CASSQDPADRGDTQYF. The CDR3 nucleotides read TGCGCCAGCAGCCAAGACCCGGCGGACAGAGGAGATACGCAGTATTTT.

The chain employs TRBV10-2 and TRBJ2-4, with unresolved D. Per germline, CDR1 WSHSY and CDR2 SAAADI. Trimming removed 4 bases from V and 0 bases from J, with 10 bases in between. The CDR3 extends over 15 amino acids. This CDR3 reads CASSGGGAAKNIQYF. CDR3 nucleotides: TGCGCCAGCAGTGGAGGCGGTGCAGCCAAAAACATTCAGTACTTC.

CDR3 nucleotides: TGTGCCAGAAGCTTGGTTCCTAGTTTTTCCACAGATACGCAGTATTTT. Translated: CARSLVPSFSTDTQYF. The rearrangement links TRBV5-3 to TRBJ2-3, with D hard to call. TRBV5-3 is sorted into the ORF group, with uncertain function. There are 16 residues in the CDR3. Trimming took off 0 bases at V and 2 bases at J, with 13 bases between the two ends.

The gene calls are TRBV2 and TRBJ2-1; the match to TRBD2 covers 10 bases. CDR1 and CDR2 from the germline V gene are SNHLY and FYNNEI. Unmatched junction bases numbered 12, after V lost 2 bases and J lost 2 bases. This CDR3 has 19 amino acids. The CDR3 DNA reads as TGTGCCAGCAGTGAATTGTCGCGGGGAGCGGGGGGGCCCTACAATGAGCAGTTCTTC. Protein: CASSELSRGAGGPYNEQFF.

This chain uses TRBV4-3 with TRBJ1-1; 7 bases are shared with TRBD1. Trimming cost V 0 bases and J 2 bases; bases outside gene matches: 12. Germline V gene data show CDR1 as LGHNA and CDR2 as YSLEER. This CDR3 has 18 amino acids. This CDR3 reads CASSQDRGYQGVNTEAFF. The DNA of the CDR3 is TGCGCCAGCAGCCAAGATAGGGGATACCAGGGGGTCAACACTGAAGCTTTCTTT.

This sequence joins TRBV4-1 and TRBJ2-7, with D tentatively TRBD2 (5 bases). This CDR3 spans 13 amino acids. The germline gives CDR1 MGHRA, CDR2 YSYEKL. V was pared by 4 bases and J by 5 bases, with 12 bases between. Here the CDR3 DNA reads TGCGCCAGCAGCCGATTGACGGGAAACGAGCAGTACTTC. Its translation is CASSRLTGNEQYF.

The CDR3 sequence: CASSLNDGGQETQYF. CDR3 bases: TGTGCCAGCAGTTTAAATGACGGGGGGCAAGAGACCCAGTACTTC. The chain combines TRBV28 with TRBJ2-5; 7 nucleotides align to TRBD2. J lost 2 bases, V lost 2 bases, and 5 bases had no gene match. CDR1 and CDR2 from the germline V gene are MDHEN and SYDVKM. The CDR3 loop spans 15 amino acids.

The CDR3: CASSPEYSGFGNTIYF. CDR3 sequence (DNA): TGTGCCAGCTCACCAGAGTATTCGGGTTTTGGAAACACCATATATTTT. V is TRBV18 and J is TRBJ1-3; D not certain. Trimming pared 2 bases from V and 3 bases from J, leaving 14 bases between. Germline V gives CDR1 KGHSH, CDR2 LQKENI. The CDR3 covers 16 residues.

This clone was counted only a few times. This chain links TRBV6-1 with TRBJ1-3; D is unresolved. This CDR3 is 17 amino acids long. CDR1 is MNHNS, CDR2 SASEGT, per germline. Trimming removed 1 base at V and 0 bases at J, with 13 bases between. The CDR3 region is CASSEGPGGDSGNTIYF. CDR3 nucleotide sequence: TGTGCCAGCAGTGAAGGACCTGGCGGGGACTCTGGAAACACCATATATTTT.

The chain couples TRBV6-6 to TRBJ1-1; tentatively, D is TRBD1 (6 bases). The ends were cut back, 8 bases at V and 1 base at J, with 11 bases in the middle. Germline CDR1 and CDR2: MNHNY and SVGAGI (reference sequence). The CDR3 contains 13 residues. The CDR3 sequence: CASRGHQNTEAFF. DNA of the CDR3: TGTGCCAGCCGGGGACACCAGAACACTGAAGCTTTCTTT.

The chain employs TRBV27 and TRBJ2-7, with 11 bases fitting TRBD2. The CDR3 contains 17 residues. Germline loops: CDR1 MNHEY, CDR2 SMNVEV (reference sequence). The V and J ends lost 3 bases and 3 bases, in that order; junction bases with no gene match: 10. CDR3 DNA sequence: TGTGCCAGCAGTTTCCCCCCGACTAGCGGGGAACACTACGAGCAGTACTTC. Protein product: CASSFPPTSGEHYEQYF.

DNA of the CDR3: TGTGCCAGCAGCCTAGCCCCGGGACAGGGGGCCCCTGGGGCCAACGTCCTGACTTTC. Its translation: CASSLAPGQGAPGANVLTF. V gene TRBV6-4 combines with J gene TRBJ2-6; 12 positions agree with TRBD1. The CDR3 runs to 19 residues. The junction had 11 bases not matched to a gene; V was cut back by 6 bases and J by 2 bases. Per germline, CDR1 MRHNA and CDR2 SNTAGT.

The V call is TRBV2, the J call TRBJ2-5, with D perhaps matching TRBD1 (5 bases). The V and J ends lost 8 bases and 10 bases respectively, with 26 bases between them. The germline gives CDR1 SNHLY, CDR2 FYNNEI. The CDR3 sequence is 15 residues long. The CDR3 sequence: CASSRTDRATHLQYF. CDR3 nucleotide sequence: TGTGCCAGCTCCCGAACAGACAGAGCGACACACCTCCAGTACTTC.

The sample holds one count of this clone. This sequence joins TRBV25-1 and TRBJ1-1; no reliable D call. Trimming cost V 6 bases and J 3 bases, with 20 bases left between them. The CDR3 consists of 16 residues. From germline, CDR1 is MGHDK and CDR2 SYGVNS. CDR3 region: CASRYDLLGVDTEAFF. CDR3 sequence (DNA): TGTGCCAGCAGATACGACCTACTCGGGGTGGACACTGAAGCTTTCTTT.

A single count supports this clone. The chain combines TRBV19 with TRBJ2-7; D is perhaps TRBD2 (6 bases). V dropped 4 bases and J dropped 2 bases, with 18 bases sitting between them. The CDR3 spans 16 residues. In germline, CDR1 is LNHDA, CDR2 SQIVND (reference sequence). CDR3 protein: CASSSNPAGPPYEQYF. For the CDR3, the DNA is TGTGCCAGTAGTAGCAATCCGGCGGGACCACCCTACGAGCAGTACTTC. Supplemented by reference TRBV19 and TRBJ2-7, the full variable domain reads DGGITQSPKYLFRKEGQNVTLSCEQNLNHDAMYWYRQDPGQGLRLIYYSQIVNDFQKGDIAEGYSVSREKKESFPLTVTSAQKNPTAFYLCASSSNPAGPPYEQYFGPGTRLTVT.

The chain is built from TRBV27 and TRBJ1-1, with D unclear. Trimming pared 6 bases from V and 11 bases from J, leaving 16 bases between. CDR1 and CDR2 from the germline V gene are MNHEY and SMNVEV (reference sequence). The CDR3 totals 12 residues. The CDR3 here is CASRQIGGQAFF. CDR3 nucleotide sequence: TGTGCCAGCAGACAAATTGGAGGTCAGGCTTTCTTT.

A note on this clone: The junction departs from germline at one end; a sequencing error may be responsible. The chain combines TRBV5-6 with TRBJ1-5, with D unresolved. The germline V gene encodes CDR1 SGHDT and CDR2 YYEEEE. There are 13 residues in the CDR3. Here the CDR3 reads CASSLANNKPQHF. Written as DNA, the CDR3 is TGTGCCAGCAGCTTGGCCAACAATAAGCCCCAGCATTTT.

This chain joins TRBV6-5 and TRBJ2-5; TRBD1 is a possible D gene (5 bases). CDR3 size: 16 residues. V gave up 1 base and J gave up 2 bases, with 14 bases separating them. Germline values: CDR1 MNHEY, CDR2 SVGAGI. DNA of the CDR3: TGTGCCAGCAGTTACTATCCTTCCGGACAACAAGAGACCCAGTACTTC. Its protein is CASSYYPSGQQETQYF.

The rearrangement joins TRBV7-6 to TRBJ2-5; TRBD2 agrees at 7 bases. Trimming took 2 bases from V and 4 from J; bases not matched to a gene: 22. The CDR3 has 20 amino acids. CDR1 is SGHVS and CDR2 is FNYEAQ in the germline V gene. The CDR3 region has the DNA TGTGCCAGCAGCTTACCTTCATCTAGCGGACGGCAGAAGGTTGGAGAGACCCAGTACTTC. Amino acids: CASSLPSSSGRQKVGETQYF.